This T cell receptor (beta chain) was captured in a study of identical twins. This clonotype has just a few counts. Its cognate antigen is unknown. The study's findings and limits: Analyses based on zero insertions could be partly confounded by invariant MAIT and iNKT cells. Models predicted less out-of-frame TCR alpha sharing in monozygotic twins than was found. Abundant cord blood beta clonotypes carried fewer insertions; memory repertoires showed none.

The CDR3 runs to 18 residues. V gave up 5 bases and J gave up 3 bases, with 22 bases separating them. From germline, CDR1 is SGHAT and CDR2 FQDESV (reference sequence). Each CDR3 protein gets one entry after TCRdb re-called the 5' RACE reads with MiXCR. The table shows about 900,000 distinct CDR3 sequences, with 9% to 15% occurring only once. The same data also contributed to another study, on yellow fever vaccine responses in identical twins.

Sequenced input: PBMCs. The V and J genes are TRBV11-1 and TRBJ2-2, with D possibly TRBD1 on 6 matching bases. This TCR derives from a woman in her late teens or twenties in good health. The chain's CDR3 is CASSPPQKWGQDTGELFF. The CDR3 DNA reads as TGTGCCAGCAGCCCCCCCCAGAAATGGGGGCAGGACACCGGGGAGCTGTTTTTT. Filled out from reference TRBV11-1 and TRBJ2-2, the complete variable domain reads EAEVAQSPRYKITEKSQAVAFWCDPISGHATLYWYRQILGQGPELLVQFQDESVVDDSQLPKDRFSAERLKGVDSTLKIQPAELGDSAMYLCASSPPQKWGQDTGELFFGEGSRLTVL.